This passage covers 27 T cell receptor beta chains from one sample sequenced in a study of radiation and T cells in renal cell carcinoma. Stated time point: baseline pretreatment blood. As to treatment: 15 Gy SBRT to primary tumor, nephrectomy 4 weeks later. The protocol was immunoSEQ multiplex PCR, while the TCRdb copy is restricted to in-frame clones and leaves out a portion. The repertoire includes 130,000 to 150,000 clones, around nine tenths of them detected once, and 12% sits in the top ten. The material sequenced was blood, taken from a patient whose treatment included radiotherapy and nephrectomy. The receptors were sampled from a woman between 45 and 65 years old with renal cell carcinoma.

This clone appeared a single time. This chain links TRBV7-9 with TRBJ2-7, with D tentatively TRBD1 (5 bases). Germline loops: CDR1 SEHNR, CDR2 FQNEAQ (reference sequence). With 5 bases removed from V and 6 bases from J, the gap between germline ends came to 17 bases. This CDR3 region has 14 residues. The CDR3 loop reads CASSHNGYDSEQYF. The CDR3, as DNA: TGTGCCAGCAGCCATAACGGGTATGACAGCGAGCAGTACTTC.

This chain uses TRBV5-1 with TRBJ1-5, with a weak D call TRBD1 (5 bases). This CDR3 region has 14 residues. Per germline, CDR1 SGHRS and CDR2 YFSETQ. V lost 1 base and J lost 8, with 13 bases in between. The CDR3 loop reads CASSLSGPGEPQHF. The CDR3 nucleotides are TGCGCCAGCAGCTTGTCTGGGCCGGGGGAGCCCCAGCATTTT.

CDR3 amino acids: CASSRDRGSYNEQFF. CDR3 coding DNA: TGCGCCAGCAGCAGGGACAGGGGGTCCTACAATGAGCAGTTCTTC. The chain is built from TRBV5-1 and TRBJ2-1; 11 bases are a match to TRBD1. Germline CDR1 reads SGHRS; CDR2 reads YFSETQ. V was pared by 4 bases and J by 1 base, with 1 base of the junction left unmatched. The CDR3 is 15 amino acids. Full variable domain (rest looked up from reference TRBV5-1 and TRBJ2-1): KAGVTQTPRYLIKTRGQQVTLSCSPISGHRSVSWYQQTPGQGLQFLFEYFSETQRNKGNFPGRFSGRQFSNSRSEMNVSTLELGDSALYLCASSRDRGSYNEQFFGPGTRLTVL.

The chain combines TRBV14 with TRBJ2-3; D not resolved. V was pared by 1 base and J by 4 bases, with 6 bases between. The CDR3 covers 13 residues. Germline V gene data show CDR1 as SGHDN and CDR2 as FVKESK. The CDR3 coding sequence is TGTGCCAGCAGCCAAGTCTCCTCAGATACGCAGTATTTT. Its protein is CASSQVSSDTQYF.

This chain links TRBV2 with TRBJ1-1; D is ambiguous. This CDR3 contains 11 residues. CDR1 and CDR2 (germline): SNHLY, FYNNEI. Trimming took 7 bases from V and 0 from J, leaving 3 bases between them. The CDR3 sequence: CASMVNTEAFF. CDR3 coding DNA: TGTGCCAGCATGGTGAACACTGAAGCTTTCTTT.

The V gene is TRBV5-8, the J gene TRBJ2-7; perhaps D is TRBD1 or TRBD2 (5 bases each). CDR3 size: 10 residues. V was clipped by 4 bases and J by 6 bases, with 5 bases between them. CDR1 and CDR2 from the germline V gene are SGHTS and YDEGEE. The CDR3 is CASSGGEQYF. Written as DNA, the CDR3 is TGTGCCAGCAGCGGGGGCGAGCAGTACTTC.

Note on this clone: It is unclear where the CDR3 begins or ends on the DNA, so no DNA is shown, and the CDR3 is as TCRdb lists it. The rearrangement uses TRBV29-1 and TRBJ2-1; the table's D gene call, TRBD1, was not cross checked with the DNA. The length of the CDR3 is 12 amino acids, counting both ends. The V gene's germline CDR1 is SQVTM and CDR2 ANQGSEA. CDR3 loop: CSVGIGTGDLFF.

The chain recombines TRBV6-5 with TRBJ2-7, with TRBD1 as a possible D gene (6 bases). CDR1 and CDR2 from the germline V gene are MNHEY and SVGAGI. Trimming stripped 2 bases from V and 4 bases from J, with 6 bases between. The CDR3 runs to 12 residues. CDR3 DNA sequence: TGTGCCAGCAGTTACGACAGGTACGAGCAGTACTTC. It translates to CASSYDRYEQYF.

The gene calls are TRBV6-5 and TRBJ1-3; D uncertain. The CDR3 covers 15 residues. Germline-derived CDR1 and CDR2 are MNHEY and SVGAGI. With 8 bases removed from V and 0 bases from J, the gap between germline ends came to 14 bases. This chain's CDR3 is CASSLQRRSGNTIYF. As DNA, the CDR3 is TGTGCCAGCTCCCTCCAGCGTCGCTCTGGAAACACCATATATTTT.

The rearrangement joins TRBV4-1 to TRBJ2-5; tentatively, D is TRBD2 (7 bases). This CDR3 comprises 15 residues. V lost 4 bases, J lost 2 bases, and 14 bases lay in between. From germline, CDR1 is MGHRA and CDR2 YSYEKL. The CDR3 sequence is CASSPNGGQQETQYF. For the CDR3, the DNA is TGCGCCAGCAGCCCCAACGGGGGGCAGCAAGAGACCCAGTACTTC.

The gene calls are TRBV6-5 and TRBJ2-2, with TRBD1 matching over 9 bases. V lost 6 bases and J lost 7; bases outside the gene matches: 6. The CDR3 sequence is 14 residues long. Germline V gene data show CDR1 as MNHEY and CDR2 as SVGAGI. In nucleotides, the CDR3 is TGTGCCAGCAGCCGGGACAGGGTCGGCGGGGAGCTGTTTTTT. It yields the protein CASSRDRVGGELFF.

V usage is TRBV12-5 and J usage is TRBJ1-5; D call uncertain. Deletions cut 6 bases from V and 5 bases from J, with 17 bases between. This CDR3 is 15 amino acids long. Germline assignment: CDR1 LGHNT and CDR2 FRNRAP. The DNA for the CDR3 is TGTGCTAGTGGCCCGGGAGCGCTCGACCATCAGCCCCAGCATTTT. Translation gives CASGPGALDHQPQHF.

Only one count was recorded for this clone. J is TRBJ1-3 and V is TRBV7-2; no clear D. CDR1 and CDR2 (germline): SGHTA, FQGNSA. This CDR3 region has 13 residues. V gave up 5 bases and J gave up 0 bases, with 5 bases separating them. CDR3: CASSENSGNTIYF. DNA for the CDR3: TGTGCCAGCAGCGAGAACTCTGGAAACACCATATATTTT. Based on the CDR3 plus reference TRBV7-2 and TRBJ1-3, the full variable domain is GAGVSQSPSNKVTEKGKDVELRCDPISGHTALYWYRQSLGQGLEFLIYFQGNSAPDKSGLPSDRFSAERTGGSVSTLTIQRTQQEDSAVYLCASSENSGNTIYFGEGSWLTVV.

The rearrangement links TRBV18 to TRBJ1-2; D unresolved. The CDR3 loop spans 14 amino acids. Deletions cut 4 bases from V and 4 bases from J, with 13 bases between. Germline CDR1 KGHSH, CDR2 LQKENI. The CDR3 nucleotides read TGTGCCAGCTCACTACTAGACAACCTCTATGGCTACACCTTC. This translates into CASSLLDNLYGYTF.

This chain links TRBV7-9 with TRBJ1-6; TRBD1 agrees at 9 bases. V gave up 5 bases and J gave up 1 base; unmatched junction bases: 9. Germline V CDR1 and CDR2: SEHNR, FQNEAQ (reference sequence). The CDR3 consists of 18 residues. The CDR3 reads CASSRRTGEGSYNSPLHF. The CDR3 DNA reads as TGTGCCAGCAGCCGGAGGACAGGGGAAGGTTCCTATAATTCACCCCTCCACTTT.

The chain carries TRBV6-6 and TRBJ1-1; 9 bases agree with TRBD1. Germline lookup yields CDR1 MNHNY and CDR2 SVGAGI (reference sequence). CDR3 length: 15 residues. The ends lost 6 bases at V and 5 bases at J; junction bases unmatched: 10. CDR3 sequence: CASRPDRGSGTEAFF. CDR3 nucleotide sequence: TGTGCCAGCAGACCTGACAGGGGGTCCGGGACTGAAGCTTTCTTT.

The chain joins TRBV7-6 to TRBJ2-7; D remains ambiguous. Trimming removed 1 base from V and 3 bases from J, with 10 bases in between. CDR3 length equals 14 residues. Germline V lookup: CDR1 SGHVS, CDR2 FNYEAQ. CDR3 DNA sequence: TGTGCCAGCAGCTTAGAACCCCTAGGCTACGAGCAGTACTTC. The encoded protein is CASSLEPLGYEQYF.

This chain uses TRBV5-5 with TRBJ1-5; a possible D gene is TRBD1 (6 bases). The CDR3 contains 15 residues. V shed 3 bases and J shed 7 bases, with 17 bases lying between them. Germline V gene lookup returns CDR1 SGHKS and CDR2 YYEKEE (reference sequence). The CDR3 nucleotides are TGTGCCAGCAGCTCGAGCGACAGGTATGGACAGCCCCAGCATTTT. Translating gives CASSSSDRYGQPQHF.

The chain has TRBV5-1 and TRBJ2-7, with 9 bases lining up with TRBD1. The V segment lost 2 bases and the J segment 2 bases; nucleotides outside the gene matches: 8. The germline V gene has CDR1 SGHRS and CDR2 YFSETQ. CDR3 size: 16 residues. CDR3 bases: TGCGCCAGCAGCTTATTACAGGGGGCCGAAGCCTACGAGCAGTACTTC. It encodes CASSLLQGAEAYEQYF. Together with reference TRBV5-1 and TRBJ2-7, the CDR3 gives the full variable domain: KAGVTQTPRYLIKTRGQQVTLSCSPISGHRSVSWYQQTPGQGLQFLFEYFSETQRNKGNFPGRFSGRQFSNSRSEMNVSTLELGDSALYLCASSLLQGAEAYEQYFGPGTRLTVT.

The chain combines TRBV9 with TRBJ1-6, with D possibly being TRBD1 (6 bases). Trimming shortened V by 3 bases and J by 11 bases, and 12 bases separated the two germline ends. Per germline, CDR1 SGDLS and CDR2 YYNGEE. This CDR3 contains 13 residues. CDR3 nucleotides: TGTGCCAGCAGCGGGGGGACACAGGCACCCCTCCACTTT. Its translation: CASSGGTQAPLHF.

The V call is TRBV25-1, the J call TRBJ1-5; D unclear. Germline loops: CDR1 MGHDK, CDR2 SYGVNS. This CDR3 is built from 12 residues. The germline V and J ends were trimmed by 4 bases and 2 bases, with 3 bases remaining between them. CDR3 sequence (DNA): TGTGCCAGCAGTGGGGGCAATCAGCCCCAGCATTTT. Its protein product is CASSGGNQPQHF.

CDR3 loop: CASSLVGQGSYEQYF. CDR3 bases: TGCGCCAGCAGCTTGGTAGGACAGGGGTCCTACGAGCAGTACTTC. The chain combines TRBV5-1 with TRBJ2-7; 9 bases align to TRBD1. The CDR3 spans 15 residues. The V gene end was trimmed by 0 bases and the J gene end by 1 base; junction bases not matched to a gene: 2. Germline CDR1 and CDR2: SGHRS and YFSETQ.

CDR3 DNA: TGCGCCAGCAGCCAAGGGCGGGGAAAGGCCTATGGCTACACCTTC. Translated: CASSQGRGKAYGYTF. The rearrangement uses TRBV4-1 and TRBJ1-2; no definite D call. Looked up from germline, CDR1 is MGHRA and CDR2 is YSYEKL. This CDR3 region has 15 residues. V was clipped by 1 base and J by 4 bases, with 13 bases between them.

V gene TRBV7-2 combines with J gene TRBJ1-5; 7 bases are a match to TRBD1. Germline V lookup: CDR1 SGHTA, CDR2 FQGNSA. The length of the CDR3 is 13 residues. Trimming removed 6 bases from V and 6 bases from J; junction bases left unmatched: 5. The CDR3 reads CASSRGGSQPQHF. The CDR3, as DNA: TGTGCCAGCAGTCGAGGGGGCAGTCAGCCCCAGCATTTT.

The chain carries TRBV7-6 and TRBJ1-1, with D possibly TRBD1 on 6 matching bases. The CDR3 totals 13 residues. Trimming took 1 base from V and 5 from J, leaving 8 bases between them. From germline, CDR1 is SGHVS and CDR2 FNYEAQ. As DNA, the CDR3 is TGTGCCAGCAGCTTAGAGGGGGGGACTGAAGCTTTCTTT. It specifies CASSLEGGTEAFF.

This clone was detected only a few times. The V call is TRBV7-9, the J call TRBJ1-1; TRBD1 might be the D (6 bases). Germline CDR1 reads SEHNR; CDR2 reads FQNEAQ (reference sequence). The CDR3 covers 14 residues. Trimming pared 5 bases from V and 4 bases from J, leaving 14 bases between. As DNA, the CDR3 is TGTGCCAGCAGCCCGAGGGGGGAGGGCACTGAAGCTTTCTTT. Residues: CASSPRGEGTEAFF.

This clone appeared a few times. The chain uses TRBV2 and TRBJ1-5, with D possibly matching TRBD1 (5 bases). In germline, CDR1 is SNHLY, CDR2 FYNNEI. Trimming took 3 bases from V and 2 from J, leaving 11 bases between them. The CDR3 is 15 amino acids. The CDR3 coding sequence is TGTGCCAGCAGTGACGGCAGGGAAGGCAATCAGCCCCAGCATTTT. This translates into CASSDGREGNQPQHF.